The 6 T cell receptor beta chains given below trace back to one sample, sequenced in a study of human T cells and chemical hapten exposure. TCRdb itself ran the RACE reads through MiXCR, one entry per CDR3 protein. The sample has a few hundred thousand distinct CDR3 sequences, 5.5% seen once. Time point: pre-sensitization, week 0. Indicated treatment: therapeutic diphenylcyclopropenone sensitization with weekly scalp DPC. Specimen: whole blood, collected in connection with sensitization to the hapten diphenylcyclopropenone (DPC). Every receptor here comes from a woman between 18 and 29 years old with alopecia areata. Some clones in this sample may be carry-over from other donors' samples.

This chain connects TRBV5-1 to TRBJ1-1, with 7 bases aligning to TRBD1. Germline values: CDR1 SGHRS, CDR2 YFSETQ. Trimming cost V 5 bases and J 1 base; bases outside gene matches: 5. CDR3 length equals 14 residues. In nucleotides, the CDR3 is TGCGCCAGCAGGTTGACAGGGACGAACACTGAAGCTTTCTTT. As protein: CASRLTGTNTEAFF.

This chain connects TRBV6-5 to TRBJ1-6; D not certain. The germline V and J ends were trimmed by 6 bases and 3 bases, with 9 bases remaining between them. Germline V gene data show CDR1 as MNHEY and CDR2 as SVGAGI. The CDR3 runs to 14 residues. The CDR3 bases are TGTGCCAGCAGCCCACGTCGCTATAATTCACCCCTCCACTTT. Protein product: CASSPRRYNSPLHF.

This clonotype was seen many times. The rearrangement joins TRBV6-5 to TRBJ2-7; D not resolved. Per germline, CDR1 MNHEY and CDR2 SVGAGI. The length of the CDR3 is 15 residues. Deletions cut 2 bases from V and 6 bases from J, with 17 bases between. The CDR3 protein is CASSYGIGGDGEQYF. The CDR3 DNA sequence: TGTGCCAGCAGTTACGGGATCGGTGGTGACGGCGAGCAGTACTTC.

The rearrangement joins TRBV5-6 to TRBJ2-3, with D possibly being TRBD2 (5 bases). Per germline, CDR1 SGHDT and CDR2 YYEEEE. The CDR3 length is 15 residues. The ends were cut back, 6 bases at V and 0 bases at J, with 14 bases in the middle. DNA of the CDR3: TGTGCCAGCACCCCGCTAGCCGCTAGCACAGATACGCAGTATTTT. Protein sequence: CASTPLAASTDTQYF.

In this sample, this clonotype turned up many times. The chain has TRBV4-3 and TRBJ1-2; D unresolved. Germline CDR1 reads LGHNA; CDR2 reads YSLEER. With 0 bases removed from V and 7 bases from J, the gap between germline ends came to 18 bases. This CDR3 comprises 16 residues. This chain's CDR3 is CASSQELGQAFGGYTF. CDR3 in DNA: TGCGCCAGCAGCCAAGAATTGGGTCAGGCATTCGGTGGCTACACCTTC.

This clonotype has at least ten counts. The gene calls are TRBV6-2 or TRBV6-3 and TRBJ2-5; tentatively, D is TRBD2 (6 bases). V was clipped by 6 bases and J by 5 bases, with 16 bases between them. The CDR3 covers 14 residues. Germline CDR1 reads MNHEY; CDR2 reads SVGEGT. CDR3 in amino acids: CASSSISGRETQYF. Here the CDR3 DNA reads TGTGCCAGCAGCTCCATAAGCGGGCGGGAGACCCAGTACTTC.